This TCR beta chain appears in the sequencing data of a study of T-cell memory formation after mild COVID-19. Study details: TCR clustering was largely donor specific.

General study points: Pre-infection memory showed some responding clones, and this suggested that cross-reactive memory joined.

This clonotype was seen a few times. Its antigen is unidentified. The TCR alpha and TCR beta cDNA libraries, bearing sample barcodes and UMIs, were generated by 5'RACE using constant-segment primers. TCRdb used MiXCR to reprocess the 5' RACE reads, holding one entry per CDR3 protein. The sample carries around 450,000 distinct CDR3 sequences, around 20% recorded once. Germline CDR1 is SEHNR and CDR2 is FQNEAQ (reference sequence). V shed 6 bases, J shed 4 bases, and the junction held 8 bases outside the gene matches. The CDR3 loop spans 17 amino acids. Sequenced: PBMCs or a T cell subset sorted from them (not recorded which). This receptor was identified in an adult woman who had mild COVID-19 (a few samples of this study predate the infection). Cell type and time point are not known. This sequence joins TRBV7-9 and TRBJ2-3, with 15 bases fitting TRBD2. This chain's CDR3 is CASSYGTSGRIPDTQYF. The CDR3 region has the DNA TGTGCCAGCAGTTACGGGACTAGCGGGAGGATTCCAGATACGCAGTATTTT. The entire variable domain, with the rest obtained from reference TRBV7-9 and TRBJ2-3, is as follows: DTGVSQNPRHKITKRGQNVTFRCDPISEHNRLYWYRQTLGQGPEFLTYFQNEAQLEKSRLLSDRFSAERPKGSFSTLEIQRTEQGDSAMYLCASSYGTSGRIPDTQYFGPGTRLTVL.